A single sample gave rise to the 2 T cell receptor beta chains below, sequenced in a study of shared clonotypes between healthy human individuals. The repertoire was sequenced with immunoSEQ multiplex PCR; TCRdb's copy has only in-frame clones and lacks some. Of a few million clones listed, roughly 90% were seen once; the top ten hold roughly 0.34%. Material: naive CD4+ T cells from PBMCs. Subset noted: CD45RA+ positively selected. The receptors were sampled from a man aged 18-30 years in good health. Some clones in this sample may be carry-over from other donors' samples.

The chain combines TRBV4-3 with TRBJ2-1; D may be TRBD1 or TRBD2 (5 bases each). Germline-derived CDR1 and CDR2 are LGHNA and YSLEER. The germline V and J ends were trimmed by 1 base and 8 bases, with 12 bases remaining between them. This CDR3 spans 14 amino acids. The CDR3 DNA reads TGCGCCAGCAGCCAAGGGTTTGGGGGTTATGAGCAGTTCTTC. The encoded protein is CASSQGFGGYEQFF.

The chain is built from TRBV14 and TRBJ1-3; possible D gene TRBD1, 5 bases. Germline values: CDR1 SGHDN, CDR2 FVKESK. The CDR3 runs 15 residues. V dropped 4 bases and J dropped 1 base, with 11 bases sitting between them. CDR3 region: CASSLGQGSGNTIYF. The CDR3 nucleotides read TGTGCCAGCAGCCTGGGGCAGGGTTCTGGAAACACCATATATTTT.